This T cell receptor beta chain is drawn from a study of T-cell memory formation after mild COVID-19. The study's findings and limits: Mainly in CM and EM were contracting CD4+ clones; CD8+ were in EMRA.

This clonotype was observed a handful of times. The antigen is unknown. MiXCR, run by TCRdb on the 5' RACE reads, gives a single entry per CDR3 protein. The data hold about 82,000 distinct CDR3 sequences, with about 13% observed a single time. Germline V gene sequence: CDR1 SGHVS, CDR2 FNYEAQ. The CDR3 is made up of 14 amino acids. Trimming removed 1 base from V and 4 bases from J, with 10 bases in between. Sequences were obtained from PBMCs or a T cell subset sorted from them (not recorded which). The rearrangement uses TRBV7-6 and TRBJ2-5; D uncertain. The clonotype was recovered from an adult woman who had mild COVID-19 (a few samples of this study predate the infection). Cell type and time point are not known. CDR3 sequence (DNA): TGTGCCAGCAGCTTAGGTGGCAGTGGAGAGACCCAGTACTTC. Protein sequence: CASSLGGSGETQYF. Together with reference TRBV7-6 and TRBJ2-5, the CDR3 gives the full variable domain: GAGVSQSPRYKVTKRGQDVALRCDPISGHVSLYWYRQALGQGPEFLTYFNYEAQQDKSGLPNDRFSAERPEGSISTLTIQRTEQRDSAMYRCASSLGGSGETQYFGPGTRLLVL.